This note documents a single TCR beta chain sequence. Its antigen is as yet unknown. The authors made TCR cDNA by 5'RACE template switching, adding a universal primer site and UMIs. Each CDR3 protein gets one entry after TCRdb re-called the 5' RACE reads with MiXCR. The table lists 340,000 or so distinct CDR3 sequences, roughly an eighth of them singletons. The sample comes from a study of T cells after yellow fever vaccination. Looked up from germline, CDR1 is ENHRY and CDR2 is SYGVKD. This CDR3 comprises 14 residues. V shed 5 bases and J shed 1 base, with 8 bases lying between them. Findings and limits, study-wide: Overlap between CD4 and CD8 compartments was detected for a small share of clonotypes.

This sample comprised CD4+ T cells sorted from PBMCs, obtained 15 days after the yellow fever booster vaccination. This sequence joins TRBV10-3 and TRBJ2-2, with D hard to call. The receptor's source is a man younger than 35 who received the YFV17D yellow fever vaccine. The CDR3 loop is CAISLVRNTGELFF. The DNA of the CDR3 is TGTGCCATCAGTCTTGTGAGGAACACCGGGGAGCTGTTTTTT.